This entry lists 22 T cell receptor beta chains sequenced from one sample in a study of T-cell memory formation after mild COVID-19. TCRdb reprocessed the 5' RACE reads via MiXCR and lists one record per CDR3 protein. The data show 400,000 to 450,000 distinct CDR3 sequences, with over 15% seen just once and around a fifth held by the top ten. Material for sequencing was PBMCs or a T cell subset sorted from them (not recorded which). The origin of the receptors is a man younger than 35 who had mild COVID-19 (a few samples of this study predate the infection). Cell type and time point are not known.

This chain uses TRBV4-1 with TRBJ2-1; a possible D gene is TRBD2 (6 bases). The CDR3 runs to 14 residues. Per germline, CDR1 MGHRA and CDR2 YSYEKL. Trimming stripped 3 bases from V and 7 bases from J, with 13 bases between. CDR3 nucleotide sequence: TGCGCCAGCAGCCAGATGGGACTGGTGAATGAGCAGTTCTTC. This gives the protein CASSQMGLVNEQFF.

This clonotype occurred a few times. The chain employs TRBV5-1 and TRBJ2-6; D uncertain. The V and J ends lost 4 bases and 4 bases respectively, with 18 bases between them. The germline V gene encodes CDR1 SGHRS and CDR2 YFSETQ. The CDR3 runs 17 residues. The CDR3 loop reads CASSLRVPVRGANVLTF. As DNA, the CDR3 is TGCGCCAGCAGCCTTCGGGTCCCTGTGAGGGGGGCCAACGTCCTGACTTTC.

This sequence joins TRBV30 and TRBJ2-1; D is possibly TRBD2 (5 bases). CDR3 size: 13 residues. V was clipped by 1 base and J by 6 bases, with 10 bases between them. Germline CDR1 is GTSNPN and CDR2 is SVGIG (reference sequence). CDR3 loop: CAWSAGYGNEQFF. CDR3 in DNA: TGTGCCTGGAGTGCGGGGTACGGCAATGAGCAGTTCTTC. Drawing the rest from reference TRBV30 and TRBJ2-1, the complete variable domain is SQTIHQWPATLVQPVGSPLSLECTVEGTSNPNLYWYRQAAGRGLQLLFYSVGIGQISSEVPQNLSASRPQDRQFILSSKKLLLSDSGFYLCAWSAGYGNEQFFGPGTRLTVL.

J is TRBJ2-5 and V is TRBV7-2; D call uncertain. The CDR3 extends over 13 amino acids. Trimming left V 5 bases short and J 9 bases short, with 16 bases between. CDR1 and CDR2 from the germline V gene are SGHTA and FQGNSA. The CDR3 here is CASSPFMARAQYF. CDR3 sequence (DNA): TGTGCCAGCAGCCCCTTTATGGCTAGGGCCCAGTACTTC.

The table lists this clonotype with a few counts. The CDR3 region is CASSSTRGADTQYF. CDR3 nucleotides: TGTGCCAGCAGTTCCACCCGGGGAGCAGATACGCAGTATTTT. The chain joins TRBV6-2 or TRBV6-3 to TRBJ2-3, with D maybe TRBD2 (5 bases). Germline-derived CDR1 and CDR2 are MNHEY and SVGEGT. V lost 4 bases and J lost 4, with 12 bases in between. CDR3 size: 14 residues.

This clonotype was detected a few times. This chain links TRBV7-9 with TRBJ1-1; TRBD1 aligns across 7 bases. Looked up from germline, CDR1 is SEHNR and CDR2 is FQNEAQ (reference sequence). The CDR3 covers 16 residues. The junction had 7 bases not matched to a gene; V was cut back by 3 bases and J by 0 bases. CDR3: CASSFFTGQMNTEAFF. The CDR3 DNA is TGTGCCAGCAGCTTCTTTACGGGACAGATGAACACTGAAGCTTTCTTT.

The table lists this clonotype with a count of one. The V call is TRBV28, the J call TRBJ2-1; 7 nucleotides match TRBD1. This CDR3 has 16 residues. The V segment lost 6 bases and the J segment 10 bases; nucleotides outside the gene matches: 18. Germline loops: CDR1 MDHEN, CDR2 SYDVKM. In nucleotides, the CDR3 is TGTGCCAGCAGGTCCCACCTGGACTCCAGGGGGTGGGAGCAGTTCTTC. Its protein is CASRSHLDSRGWEQFF. Using reference TRBV28 and TRBJ2-1 for the parts outside the CDR3, the full variable domain is DVKVTQSSRYLVKRTGEKVFLECVQDMDHENMFWYRQDPGLGLRLIYFSYDVKMKEKGDIPEGYSVSREKKERFSLILESASTNQTSMYLCASRSHLDSRGWEQFFGPGTRLTVL.

In this sample, this clonotype turned up a few times. A read error is possible here, since a much larger clone lies one base away. The chain employs TRBV7-2 and TRBJ2-3; tentatively, D is TRBD2 (7 bases). Germline CDR1 and CDR2: SGHTA and FQGNSA. V dropped 5 bases and J dropped 3 bases, with 27 bases sitting between them. The CDR3 spans 19 residues. CDR3 bases: TGTGCCAGCAGCCGAGAGGGGAGGGGGGGCACCCAAGCGACAGATACGCAGTATTTT. It codes for CASSREGRGGTQATDTQYF. The full variable domain, completed using reference TRBV7-2 and TRBJ2-3, is GAGVSQSPSNKVTEKGKDVELRCDPISGHTALYWYRQSLGQGLEFLIYFQGNSAPDKSGLPSDRFSAERTGGSVSTLTIQRTQQEDSAVYLCASSREGRGGTQATDTQYFGPGTRLTVL.

This chain links TRBV6-1 with TRBJ2-7; D is uncertain. Germline V lookup: CDR1 MNHNS, CDR2 SASEGT. The CDR3 contains 15 residues. Trimming left V 8 bases short and J 0 bases short, with 17 bases between. The CDR3 coding sequence is TGTGCCAGCGGCGGTTTAGGTCCAGCCTCCTACGAGCAGTACTTC. The encoded protein is CASGGLGPASYEQYF.

This clonotype appeared many times. This chain uses TRBV7-8 with TRBJ2-7; D may be TRBD2 (5 bases). CDR3 size: 13 residues. The germline CDR1 and CDR2 sequences are SGHVS and FQNEAQ. With 3 bases removed from V and 0 bases from J, the gap between germline ends came to 6 bases. DNA of the CDR3: TGTGCCAGCAGCTTCGCGGGCTCCTACGAGCAGTACTTC. It specifies CASSFAGSYEQYF.

This clonotype was detected many times. V gene TRBV7-2 combines with J gene TRBJ2-2; D not certain. In germline, CDR1 is SGHTA, CDR2 FQGNSA. Trimming left V 8 bases short and J 0 bases short, with 10 bases between. The CDR3 consists of 14 residues. The CDR3 nucleotides are TGTGCCAGCTCACCCGGGCCGAACACCGGGGAGCTGTTTTTT. Amino acids: CASSPGPNTGELFF.

The chain joins TRBV30 to TRBJ1-4, with D possibly TRBD1 on 6 matching bases. CDR1 and CDR2 (germline): GTSNPN, SVGIG (reference sequence). This CDR3 has 16 amino acids. V was clipped by 8 bases and J by 5 bases, with 24 bases between them. The CDR3, as DNA: TGTGCCGGAAACTATTTCCGGACAGCTGGAAATGAAAAACTGTTTTTT. It encodes CAGNYFRTAGNEKLFF.

This clonotype was recorded at least ten times. One end of the junction is discordant with germline, which a read error may explain. The chain couples TRBV9 to TRBJ2-1; 10 positions agree with TRBD2. The CDR3 is 15 residues long. Germline V gene data show CDR1 as SGDLS and CDR2 as YYNGEE. This CDR3 reads CASSVEAGGYNEQFF. DNA of the CDR3: TGTGCCAGCAGTGTAGAAGCGGGGGGGTACAATGAGCAGTTCTTC.

The rearrangement links TRBV24-1 to TRBJ2-5, with 12 nucleotides matching TRBD2. Trimming took 4 bases from V and 1 from J; bases not matched to a gene: 6. Per the germline V gene, CDR1 is KGHDR and CDR2 is SFDVKD. The CDR3 is 17 residues long. CDR3 nucleotides: TGTGCCACCAGTGACCTGACTAGCGGGGGACCCCAAGAGACCCAGTACTTC. Its protein product is CATSDLTSGGPQETQYF.

This clonotype was seen only a few times. The J gene is TRBJ1-1, the V gene TRBV6-1, with D possibly matching TRBD1 (5 bases). With 8 bases removed from V and 3 bases from J, the gap between germline ends came to 19 bases. The CDR3 sequence is 15 residues long. The germline CDR1 and CDR2 sequences are MNHNS and SASEGT. For the CDR3, the DNA is TGTGCCAGCCCTCCTCCGGGACGAGGGGACACTGAAGCTTTCTTT. Its translation: CASPPPGRGDTEAFF.

This clonotype was seen a few times. The V and J genes are TRBV4-2 and TRBJ2-3; D might be TRBD2 (5 bases). V was shortened by 3 bases and J by 5 bases, with 15 bases between the two germline ends. CDR1 is LGHNA and CDR2 is YNFKEQ in the germline V gene. This CDR3 is built from 15 residues. The CDR3 protein is CASSQDPRAVDTQYF. The CDR3 bases are TGTGCCAGCAGCCAGGACCCTCGAGCGGTAGATACGCAGTATTTT.

The rearrangement links TRBV11-2 to TRBJ1-6; D not resolved. This CDR3 spans 14 amino acids. V lost 1 base and J lost 9, with 10 bases in between. The V gene's germline CDR1 is SGHAT and CDR2 FQNNGV. The CDR3 is CASSLGPGGSPLHF. CDR3 bases: TGTGCCAGCAGCTTAGGACCGGGCGGTTCACCCCTCCACTTT.

The gene calls are TRBV6-5 and TRBJ1-2, with D unresolved. Germline-derived CDR1 and CDR2 are MNHEY and SVGAGI. Trimming left V 2 bases short and J 4 bases short, with 17 bases between. This CDR3 comprises 16 residues. CDR3 residues: CASSYPRTTGFYGYTF. Written as DNA, the CDR3 is TGTGCCAGCAGTTACCCCCGGACCACGGGGTTCTATGGCTACACCTTC.

The chain uses TRBV7-9 and TRBJ2-3, with 7 bases fitting TRBD2. CDR1 is SEHNR, CDR2 FQNEAQ, per germline (reference sequence). Trimming cost V 0 bases and J 2 bases; bases outside gene matches: 5. The CDR3 is made up of 16 amino acids. In DNA, the CDR3 is TGTGCCAGCAGCTTAGCGGCGGGAGCGAACACAGATACGCAGTATTTT. It specifies CASSLAAGANTDTQYF.

The chain couples TRBV27 to TRBJ1-2, with 8 nucleotides matching TRBD1. CDR3 size: 15 residues. Germline V gene data show CDR1 as MNHEY and CDR2 as SMNVEV (reference sequence). The V gene end was trimmed by 0 bases and the J gene end by 6 bases; junction bases not matched to a gene: 6. CDR3: CASSLSVTGDDGYTF. In DNA, the CDR3 is TGTGCCAGCAGTTTATCGGTGACAGGGGATGATGGCTACACCTTC.

This clonotype has more than one count but fewer than ten. V and J are TRBV29-1 and TRBJ1-2; 7 bases fit TRBD1. After removal of 7 bases from V and 4 bases from J, the junction contained 3 bases not matched to a gene. CDR3 size: 11 residues. Looked up from germline, CDR1 is SQVTM and CDR2 is ANQGSEA. The DNA of the CDR3 is TGCAGCGCGGGGGACAGCTATGGCTACACCTTC. Translation: CSAGDSYGYTF. Together with reference TRBV29-1 and TRBJ1-2, the CDR3 gives the full variable domain: SAVISQKPSRDICQRGTSLTIQCQVDSQVTMMFWYRQQPGQSLTLIATANQGSEATYESGFVIDKFPISRPNLTFSTLTVSNMSPEDSSIYLCSAGDSYGYTFGSGTRLTVV.

V and J are TRBV18 and TRBJ2-3; D might be TRBD1 (5 bases). Germline loops: CDR1 KGHSH, CDR2 LQKENI. Trimming removed 3 bases from V and 5 bases from J, with 9 bases in between. The CDR3 totals 13 residues. The CDR3 DNA follows: TGTGCCAGCTCACCTTCAGGGATAGATACGCAGTATTTT. This sequence encodes CASSPSGIDTQYF.